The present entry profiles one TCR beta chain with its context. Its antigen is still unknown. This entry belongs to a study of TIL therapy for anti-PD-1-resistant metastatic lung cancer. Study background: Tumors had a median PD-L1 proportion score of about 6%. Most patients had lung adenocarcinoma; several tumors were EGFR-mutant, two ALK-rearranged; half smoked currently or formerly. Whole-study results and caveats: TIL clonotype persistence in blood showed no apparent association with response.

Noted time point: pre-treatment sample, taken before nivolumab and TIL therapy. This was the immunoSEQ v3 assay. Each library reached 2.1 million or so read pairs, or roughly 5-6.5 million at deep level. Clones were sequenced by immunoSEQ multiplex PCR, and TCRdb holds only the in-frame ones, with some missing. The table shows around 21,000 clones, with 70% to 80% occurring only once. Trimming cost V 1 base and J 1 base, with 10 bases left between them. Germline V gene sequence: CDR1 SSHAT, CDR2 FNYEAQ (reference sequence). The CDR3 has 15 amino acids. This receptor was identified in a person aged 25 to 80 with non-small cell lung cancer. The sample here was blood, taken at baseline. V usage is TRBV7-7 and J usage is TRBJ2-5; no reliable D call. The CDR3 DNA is TGTGCCAGCAGCTTAGGAGCAGGTATCCAAGAGACCCAGTACTTC. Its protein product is CASSLGAGIQETQYF.